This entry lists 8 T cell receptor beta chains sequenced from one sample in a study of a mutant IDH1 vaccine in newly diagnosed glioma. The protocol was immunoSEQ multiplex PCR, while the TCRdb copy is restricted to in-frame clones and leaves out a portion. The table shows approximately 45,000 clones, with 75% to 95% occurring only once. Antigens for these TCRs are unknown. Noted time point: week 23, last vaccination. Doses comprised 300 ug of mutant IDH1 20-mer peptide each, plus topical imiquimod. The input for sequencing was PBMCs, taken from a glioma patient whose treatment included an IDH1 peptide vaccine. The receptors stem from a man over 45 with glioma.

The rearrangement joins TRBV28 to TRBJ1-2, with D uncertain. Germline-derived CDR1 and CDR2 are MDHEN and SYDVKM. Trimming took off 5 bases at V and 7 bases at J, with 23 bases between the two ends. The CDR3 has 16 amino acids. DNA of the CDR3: TGTGCCAGCAGTCCGTATGGGGTCTTACAGTTGGCTGGCTACACCTTC. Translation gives CASSPYGVLQLAGYTF.

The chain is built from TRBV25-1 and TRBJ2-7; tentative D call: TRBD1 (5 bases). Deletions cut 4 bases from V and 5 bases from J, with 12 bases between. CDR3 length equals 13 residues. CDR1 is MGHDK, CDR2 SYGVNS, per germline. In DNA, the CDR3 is TGTGCCAGCAGTGGGGGCTGGGGAAACGAGCAGTACTTC. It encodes CASSGGWGNEQYF.

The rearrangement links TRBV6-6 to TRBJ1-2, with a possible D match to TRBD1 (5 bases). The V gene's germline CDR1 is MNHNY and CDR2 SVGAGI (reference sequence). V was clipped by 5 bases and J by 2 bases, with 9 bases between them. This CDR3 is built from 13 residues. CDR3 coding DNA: TGTGCCAGCAGTCAGACAGCGAACTATGGCTACACCTTC. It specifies CASSQTANYGYTF.

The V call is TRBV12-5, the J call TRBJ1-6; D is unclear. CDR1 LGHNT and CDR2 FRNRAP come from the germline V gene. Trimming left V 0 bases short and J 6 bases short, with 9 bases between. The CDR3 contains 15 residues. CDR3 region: CASGLVKEGNSPLHF. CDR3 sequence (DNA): TGTGCTAGTGGTTTGGTAAAGGAGGGTAATTCACCCCTCCACTTT.

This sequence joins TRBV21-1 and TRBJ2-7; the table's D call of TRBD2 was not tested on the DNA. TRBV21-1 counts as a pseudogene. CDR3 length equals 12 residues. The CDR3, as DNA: TGTGCCAGAAGGACTAGCAGTTACGAGCAGTACTTC. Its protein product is CARRTSSYEQYF.

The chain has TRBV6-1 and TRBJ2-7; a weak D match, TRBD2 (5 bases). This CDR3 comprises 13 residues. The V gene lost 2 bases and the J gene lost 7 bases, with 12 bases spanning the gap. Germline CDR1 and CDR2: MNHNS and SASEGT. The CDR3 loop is CASSEFGENEQYF. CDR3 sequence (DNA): TGTGCCAGCAGTGAATTTGGGGAGAATGAGCAGTACTTC.

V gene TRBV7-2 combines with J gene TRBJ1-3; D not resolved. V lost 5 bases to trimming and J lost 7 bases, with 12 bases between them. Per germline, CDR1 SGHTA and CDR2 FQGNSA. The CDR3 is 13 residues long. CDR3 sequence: CASSQNLRNTIYF. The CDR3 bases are TGTGCCAGCAGCCAGAACCTTCGGAACACCATATATTTT.

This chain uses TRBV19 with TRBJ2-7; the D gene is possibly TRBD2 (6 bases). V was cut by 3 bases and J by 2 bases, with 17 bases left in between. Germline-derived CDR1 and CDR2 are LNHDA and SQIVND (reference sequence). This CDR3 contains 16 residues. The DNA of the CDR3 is TGTGCCAGTAGTATGGAGGGACCTCCAAGGGCCTACGAGCAGTACTTC. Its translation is CASSMEGPPRAYEQYF.